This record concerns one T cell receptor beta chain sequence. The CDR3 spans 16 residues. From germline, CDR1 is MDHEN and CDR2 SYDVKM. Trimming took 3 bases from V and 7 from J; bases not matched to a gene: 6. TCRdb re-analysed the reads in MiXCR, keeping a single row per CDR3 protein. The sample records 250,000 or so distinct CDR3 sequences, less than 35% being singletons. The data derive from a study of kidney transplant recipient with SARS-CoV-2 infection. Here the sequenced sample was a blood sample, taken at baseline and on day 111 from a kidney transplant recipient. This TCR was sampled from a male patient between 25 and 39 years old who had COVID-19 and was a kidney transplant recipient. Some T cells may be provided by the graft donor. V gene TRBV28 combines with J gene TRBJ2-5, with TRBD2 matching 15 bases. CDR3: CASSFGLAGGPGTQYF. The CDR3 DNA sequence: TGTGCCAGCAGTTTCGGACTAGCGGGAGGGCCAGGGACCCAGTACTTC.